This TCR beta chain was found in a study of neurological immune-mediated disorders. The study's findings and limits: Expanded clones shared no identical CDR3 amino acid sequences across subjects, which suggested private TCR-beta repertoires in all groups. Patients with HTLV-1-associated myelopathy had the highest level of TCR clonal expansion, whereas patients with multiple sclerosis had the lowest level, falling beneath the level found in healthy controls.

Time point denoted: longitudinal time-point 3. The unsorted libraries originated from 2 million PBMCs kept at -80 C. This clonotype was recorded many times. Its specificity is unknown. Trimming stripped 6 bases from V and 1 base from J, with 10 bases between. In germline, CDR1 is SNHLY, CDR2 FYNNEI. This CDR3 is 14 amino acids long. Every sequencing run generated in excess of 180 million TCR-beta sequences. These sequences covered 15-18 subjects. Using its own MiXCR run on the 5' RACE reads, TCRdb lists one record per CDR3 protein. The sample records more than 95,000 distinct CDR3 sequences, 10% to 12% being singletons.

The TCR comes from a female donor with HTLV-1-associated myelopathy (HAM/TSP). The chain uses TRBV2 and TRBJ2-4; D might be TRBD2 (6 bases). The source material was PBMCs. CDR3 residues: CASRKEGAKNIQYF. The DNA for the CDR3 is TGTGCCAGCAGAAAGGAGGGGGCCAAAAACATTCAGTACTTC.